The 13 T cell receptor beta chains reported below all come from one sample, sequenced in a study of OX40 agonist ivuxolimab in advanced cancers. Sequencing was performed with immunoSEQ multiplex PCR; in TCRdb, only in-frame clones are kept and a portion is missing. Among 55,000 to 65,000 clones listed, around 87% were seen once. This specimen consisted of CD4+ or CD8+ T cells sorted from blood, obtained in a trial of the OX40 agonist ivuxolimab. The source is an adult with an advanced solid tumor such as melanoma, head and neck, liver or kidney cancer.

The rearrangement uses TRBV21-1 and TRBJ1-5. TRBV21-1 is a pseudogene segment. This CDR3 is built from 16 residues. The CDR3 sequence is CASSKSSPGPHQPQHF. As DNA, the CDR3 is TGTGCCAGCAGCAAAAGCTCTCCGGGACCTCATCAGCCCCAGCATTTT.

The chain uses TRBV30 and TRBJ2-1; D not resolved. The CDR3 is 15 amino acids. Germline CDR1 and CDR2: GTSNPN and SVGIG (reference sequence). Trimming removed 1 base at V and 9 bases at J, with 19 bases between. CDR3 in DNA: TGTGCCTGGAGTGGTGGCAGCCTCTACATCAGTGAGCAGTTCTTC. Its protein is CAWSGGSLYISEQFF.

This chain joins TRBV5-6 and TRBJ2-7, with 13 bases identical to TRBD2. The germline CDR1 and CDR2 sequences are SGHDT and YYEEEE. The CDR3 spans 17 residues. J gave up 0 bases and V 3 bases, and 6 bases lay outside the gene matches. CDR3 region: CASSSYRTSGSSYEQYF. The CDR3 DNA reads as TGTGCCAGCAGCTCGTATAGGACTAGCGGGAGCTCCTACGAGCAGTACTTC.

CDR3 bases: TGTGCCAGCAGCCTCCAGGGAATTAGCTATGGCTACACCTTC. Its protein is CASSLQGISYGYTF. V gene TRBV7-2 combines with J gene TRBJ1-2, with a weak D call TRBD1 (5 bases). The CDR3 runs 14 residues. Trimming removed 5 bases from V and 4 bases from J, with 14 bases in between. CDR1 and CDR2 from the germline V gene are SGHTA and FQGNSA.

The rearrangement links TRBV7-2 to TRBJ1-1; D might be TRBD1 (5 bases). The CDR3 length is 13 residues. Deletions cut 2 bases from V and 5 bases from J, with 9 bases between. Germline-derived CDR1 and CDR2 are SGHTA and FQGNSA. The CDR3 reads CASSLWGGTEAFF. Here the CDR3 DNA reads TGTGCCAGCAGCTTATGGGGGGGGACTGAAGCTTTCTTT.

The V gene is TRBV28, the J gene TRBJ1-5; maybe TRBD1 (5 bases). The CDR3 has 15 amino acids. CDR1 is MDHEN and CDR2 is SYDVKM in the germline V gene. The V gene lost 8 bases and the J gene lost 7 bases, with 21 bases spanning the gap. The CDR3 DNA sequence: TGTGCCAGCCTTATGGCCCAGGGTCGGGGACAGCCCCAGCATTTT. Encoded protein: CASLMAQGRGQPQHF.

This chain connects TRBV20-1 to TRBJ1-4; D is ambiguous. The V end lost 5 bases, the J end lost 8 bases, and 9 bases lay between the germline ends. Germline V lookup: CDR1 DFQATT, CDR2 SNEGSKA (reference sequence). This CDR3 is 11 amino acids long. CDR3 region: CSASLSEKLFF. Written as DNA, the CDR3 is TGCAGTGCTTCCCTCTCGGAAAAACTGTTTTTT.

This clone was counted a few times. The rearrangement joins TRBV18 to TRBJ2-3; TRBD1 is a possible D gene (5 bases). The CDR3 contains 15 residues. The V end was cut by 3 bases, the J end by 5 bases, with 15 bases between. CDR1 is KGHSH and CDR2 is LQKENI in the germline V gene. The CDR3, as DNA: TGTGCCAGCTCACCCTCTCTAACAGGCCAAGATACGCAGTATTTT. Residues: CASSPSLTGQDTQYF.

The CDR3 reads CASSDGRARGELFF. The CDR3 bases are TGTGCCAGCAGCGACGGGAGGGCCCGAGGGGAGCTGTTTTTT. The V gene is TRBV5-4, the J gene TRBJ2-2; 8 bases are shared with TRBD2. V lost 4 bases to trimming and J lost 8 bases; unmatched junction nucleotides: 7. The length of the CDR3 is 14 residues. CDR1 is SGHNT and CDR2 is YYREEE in the germline V gene (reference sequence).

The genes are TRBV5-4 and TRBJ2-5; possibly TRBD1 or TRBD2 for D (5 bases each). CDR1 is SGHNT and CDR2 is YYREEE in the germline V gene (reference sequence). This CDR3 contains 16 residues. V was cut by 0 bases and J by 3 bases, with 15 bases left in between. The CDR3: CASSLAPGASKETQYF. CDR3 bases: TGTGCCAGCAGCTTGGCCCCCGGGGCGAGCAAAGAGACCCAGTACTTC.

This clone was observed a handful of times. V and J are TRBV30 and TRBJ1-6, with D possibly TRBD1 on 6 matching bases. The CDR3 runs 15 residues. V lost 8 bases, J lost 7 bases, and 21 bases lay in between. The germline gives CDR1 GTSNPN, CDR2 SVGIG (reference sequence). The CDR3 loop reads CASIERGRGNSPLHF. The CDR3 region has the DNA TGTGCCAGTATCGAGCGGGGCAGGGGCAATTCACCCCTCCACTTT.

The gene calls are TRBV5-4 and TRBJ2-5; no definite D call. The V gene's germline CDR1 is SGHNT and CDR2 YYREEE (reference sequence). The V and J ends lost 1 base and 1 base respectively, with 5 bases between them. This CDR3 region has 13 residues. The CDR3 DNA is TGTGCCAGCAGCTTGCCAGTCCAAGAGACCCAGTACTTC. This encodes CASSLPVQETQYF.

The chain's CDR3 is CASSLQHTSSSYNEQFF. The CDR3 region has the DNA TGTGCCAGCAGCTTACAACACACGTCGAGCTCCTACAATGAGCAGTTCTTC. The chain combines TRBV11-2 with TRBJ2-1; unclear D gene. CDR3 length: 17 residues. CDR1 is SGHAT and CDR2 is FQNNGV in the germline V gene. Between the trimmed V and J ends, which lost 2 bases and 0 bases, there was a span of 14 bases.